The rows below give T cell receptor beta chains drawn from one sample of a study of blood T cell repertoires in COVID-19. The method was immunoSEQ multiplex PCR; TCRdb's version includes in-frame clones alone and lacks a portion of them. Among about 250,000 clones listed, approximately 82% were seen once. The sequenced material came from peripheral blood. The receptor set was obtained from a woman of 80 years or more with active or convalescent COVID-19. The CDR3 runs from the conserved cysteine through the conserved F or W. The D gene is left open where the match is weak. Expanded clones are given a class, and other clones once, few, many or no size at all.

clone size: .
V gene: TRBV15
J gene: TRBJ2-2
D gene: TRBD1
CDR3 DNA: TGTGCCACCGGGCGACCGGACAGGGGCCCGAACAGCGGGGAGCTGTTTTTT
CDR3 protein: CATGRPDRGPNSGELFF

clone size: .
V gene: TRBV5-1
J gene: TRBJ2-5
D gene: TRBD1
CDR3 DNA: TGCGCCAGCAGCTTAGGGGGGACAGGGCACCCCCCAAGGGAGACCCAGTACTTC
CDR3 protein: CASSLGGTGHPPRETQYF

clone size: .
V gene: TRBV11-2
J gene: TRBJ2-1
D gene: .
CDR3 DNA: TGTGCCAGCAGCTTAGATGTAGGGGGTCACAATGAGCAGTTCTTC
CDR3 protein: CASSLDVGGHNEQFF

clone size: .
V gene: TRBV10-2
J gene: TRBJ2-6
D gene: .
CDR3 DNA: TGCGCCAGCAGACCCATTGGAGGGGCCGGGGCCAACGTCCTGACTTTC
CDR3 protein: CASRPIGGAGANVLTF

clone size: .
V gene: TRBV15
J gene: TRBJ2-5
D gene: TRBD2
CDR3 DNA: TGTGCCACCAGTGCCTCTAGCGGGAGGGCCCGGGAGACCCAGTACTTC
CDR3 protein: CATSASSGRARETQYF

clone size: .
V gene: TRBV28
J gene: TRBJ2-1
D gene: .
CDR3 DNA: TGTGCCAGCAGCCCGCGGGTAAATGAGCAGTTCTTC
CDR3 protein: CASSPRVNEQFF

clone size: .
V gene: TRBV27
J gene: TRBJ1-1
D gene: .
CDR3 DNA: TGTGCCAGCACCCCAAACTACGGGAAAAACACTGAAGCTTTCTTT
CDR3 protein: CASTPNYGKNTEAFF

clone size: .
V gene: TRBV28
J gene: TRBJ1-2
D gene: TRBD1
CDR3 DNA: TGTGCCAGCAGTGTGGGAGGACAGGCGGTCGGTGGCTACACCTTC
CDR3 protein: CASSVGGQAVGGYTF

clone size: .
V gene: TRBV2
J gene: TRBJ1-2
D gene: .
CDR3 DNA: TGTGCCAGAAGAAGCCAGGCGAACTATGGCTACACCTTC
CDR3 protein: CARRSQANYGYTF

clone size: .
V gene: TRBV19
J gene: TRBJ2-2
D gene: TRBD2
CDR3 DNA: TGTGCCAGTAGTAGACCCGGGACTAAGGACTGGGAGCTGTTTTTT
CDR3 protein: CASSRPGTKDWELFF

clone size: .
V gene: TRBV15
J gene: TRBJ1-4
D gene: .
CDR3 DNA: TGTGCCACCAGCAGTGGTCCAGGGCTCCCAGACCTGTTTTTT
CDR3 protein: CATSSGPGLPDLFF

clone size: .
V gene: TRBV10-1
J gene: TRBJ2-3
D gene: .
CDR3 DNA: TGCGCCAGCAGTGCAACAGGTTGGACAGATACGCAGTATTTT
CDR3 protein: CASSATGWTDTQYF

clone size: once
V gene: TRBV6-5
J gene: TRBJ1-1
D gene: TRBD1
CDR3 DNA: TGTGCCAGCCGGGCCACAGGGGACACTGAAGCTTTCTTT
CDR3 protein: CASRATGDTEAFF

clone size: .
V gene: TRBV24-1
J gene: TRBJ2-1
D gene: .
CDR3 DNA: TGTGCCACCAGTGATTTTAGCGATTCCTACAATGAGCAGTTCTTC
CDR3 protein: CATSDFSDSYNEQFF

clone size: .
V gene: TRBV18
J gene: TRBJ2-3
D gene: TRBD1
CDR3 DNA: TGTGCCAGCTCCGATGGACAGGGCCGCACAGATACGCAGTATTTT
CDR3 protein: CASSDGQGRTDTQYF

clone size: .
V gene: TRBV24-1
J gene: TRBJ2-3
D gene: .
CDR3 DNA: TGTGCCACCAGCGAGGTGGGAGATACGCAGTATTTT
CDR3 protein: CATSEVGDTQYF

clone size: .
V gene: TRBV19
J gene: TRBJ1-2
D gene: .
CDR3 DNA: TGTGCCAGTAGTAGCGGGGGAGTAACGGCTAACTATGGCTACACCTTC
CDR3 protein: CASSSGGVTANYGYTF

clone size: few
V gene: TRBV5-6
J gene: TRBJ2-1
D gene: TRBD2
CDR3 DNA: TGTGCCAGCAGCCAAACTAGCGGGAGGGCCTACAATGAGCAGTTCTTC
CDR3 protein: CASSQTSGRAYNEQFF

clone size: .
V gene: TRBV9
J gene: TRBJ1-2
D gene: .
CDR3 DNA: TGTGCCAGCAGCGACCGGGGTAACTATGGCTACACCTTC
CDR3 protein: CASSDRGNYGYTF

clone size: .
V gene: TRBV10-2
J gene: TRBJ2-1
D gene: .
CDR3 DNA: TGCGCCAGCAAAGAGACAGACCCTACTTACAATGAGCAGTTCTTC
CDR3 protein: CASKETDPTYNEQFF

clone size: .
V gene: TRBV2
J gene: TRBJ2-7
D gene: .
CDR3 DNA: TGTGCCAGCAGTATATACGGGAGTCTCTACGAGCAGTACTTC
CDR3 protein: CASSIYGSLYEQYF

clone size: .
V gene: TRBV19
J gene: TRBJ1-1
D gene: TRBD1
CDR3 DNA: TGTGCCAGTAGTATATCGGGACAGGGGAGCTACACTGAAGCTTTCTTT
CDR3 protein: CASSISGQGSYTEAFF

clone size: .
V gene: TRBV6-7
J gene: TRBJ1-2
D gene: .
CDR3 DNA: TGTGCCAGCAGTTACATCCGGAACTATGGCTACACCTTC
CDR3 protein: CASSYIRNYGYTF

clone size: .
V gene: TRBV7-9
J gene: TRBJ1-1
D gene: TRBD1
CDR3 DNA: TGTGCCAGCAGCATAGAACAGGGGACTGAAGCTTTCTTT
CDR3 protein: CASSIEQGTEAFF

clone size: .
V gene: TRBV7-9
J gene: TRBJ2-2
D gene: TRBD2
CDR3 DNA: TGTGCCAGCAGCTTCCAAGCGGGAGGCACCGGGGAGCTGTTTTTT
CDR3 protein: CASSFQAGGTGELFF

clone size: once
V gene: TRBV3-1/TRBV3-2
J gene: TRBJ2-3
D gene: .
CDR3 DNA: TGTGCCAGCAGCCCTACAGCGGCCACAGATACGCAGTATTTT
CDR3 protein: CASSPTAATDTQYF

clone size: .
V gene: TRBV3-1/TRBV3-2
J gene: TRBJ1-1
D gene: .
CDR3 DNA: TGTGCCAGCAGCCAAGGAGGAGTGAACACTGAAGCTTTCTTT
CDR3 protein: CASSQGGVNTEAFF

clone size: few
V gene: TRBV4-1
J gene: TRBJ2-7
D gene: TRBD2
CDR3 DNA: TGCGCCAGCAGCTCTTTCGGGGGGAGGAGCTCCTACGAGCAGTACTTC
CDR3 protein: CASSSFGGRSSYEQYF

clone size: .
V gene: TRBV3-1/TRBV3-2
J gene: TRBJ2-3
D gene: TRBD2
CDR3 DNA: TGTGCCAGCAGCCAGGCGGGGGGGCGAGATACGCAGTATTTT
CDR3 protein: CASSQAGGRDTQYF

clone size: .
V gene: TRBV3-1/TRBV3-2
J gene: TRBJ2-1
D gene: TRBD2
CDR3 DNA: TGTGCCAGCAGGCCGGGACTAGCTGGGGAGCAGTTCTTC
CDR3 protein: CASRPGLAGEQFF

clone size: .
V gene: TRBV6-4
J gene: TRBJ2-1
D gene: TRBD2
CDR3 DNA: TGTGCCAGCAGTCGACTAGCGGGAGGCCGCGACAATGAGCAGTTCTTC
CDR3 protein: CASSRLAGGRDNEQFF

clone size: .
V gene: TRBV18
J gene: TRBJ1-6
D gene: TRBD1
CDR3 DNA: TGTGCCAGCTCACCGACTTGGGACAGTAATTCACCCCTCCACTTT
CDR3 protein: CASSPTWDSNSPLHF

clone size: few
V gene: TRBV7-8
J gene: TRBJ2-2
D gene: .
CDR3 DNA: TGTGCCAGCAGCTTGCTTCAGGGGCAATCCGCCGGGGAGCTGTTTTTT
CDR3 protein: CASSLLQGQSAGELFF

clone size: .
V gene: TRBV2
J gene: TRBJ2-1
D gene: .
CDR3 DNA: TGTGCCAGCAGGCGGGATTACAATGAGCAGTTCTTC
CDR3 protein: CASRRDYNEQFF

clone size: .
V gene: TRBV3-1/TRBV3-2
J gene: TRBJ1-1
D gene: .
CDR3 DNA: TGTGCCAGCAGCCCAAGTCTCAGGGTGAACACTGAAGCTTTCTTT
CDR3 protein: CASSPSLRVNTEAFF

clone size: .
V gene: TRBV28
J gene: TRBJ2-7
D gene: TRBD2
CDR3 DNA: TGTGCCAGCAGTCAAACCGGGAGGGGGAACTACGAGCAGTACTTC
CDR3 protein: CASSQTGRGNYEQYF

clone size: few
V gene: TRBV11-2
J gene: TRBJ1-6
D gene: .
CDR3 DNA: TGTGCCAGCAGCCCCGACTGGGGGGATTCACCCCTCCACTTT
CDR3 protein: CASSPDWGDSPLHF

clone size: once
V gene: TRBV5-1
J gene: TRBJ2-3
D gene: TRBD2
CDR3 DNA: TGCGCCAGCAGCGTCTCCGGGACTATTAACACAGATACGCAGTATTTT
CDR3 protein: CASSVSGTINTDTQYF

clone size: .
V gene: TRBV2
J gene: TRBJ1-4
D gene: .
CDR3 DNA: TGTGCCAGCAGCTATAGGGGCATGAATGAAAAACTGTTTTTT
CDR3 protein: CASSYRGMNEKLFF

clone size: once
V gene: TRBV4-1
J gene: TRBJ2-7
D gene: .
CDR3 DNA: TGCGCCAGCAGCCAAAACTCTCCGGGTCTACAATCCTACGAGCAGTACTTC
CDR3 protein: CASSQNSPGLQSYEQYF

clone size: .
V gene: TRBV2
J gene: TRBJ1-1
D gene: TRBD1
CDR3 DNA: TGTGCCAGCAGCTTACAGGGGAGTTCCACTGAAGCTTTCTTT
CDR3 protein: CASSLQGSSTEAFF

clone size: .
V gene: TRBV30
J gene: TRBJ2-2
D gene: TRBD1
CDR3 DNA: TGTGCCTGGAGTGAGAAGGGGGCGATAACCGGGGAGCTGTTTTTT
CDR3 protein: CAWSEKGAITGELFF

clone size: .
V gene: TRBV28
J gene: TRBJ2-3
D gene: .
CDR3 DNA: TGTGCCAGCAGTTTAGCGGATACGCAGTATTTT
CDR3 protein: CASSLADTQYF

clone size: few
V gene: TRBV28
J gene: TRBJ1-2
D gene: .
CDR3 DNA: TGTGCCAGCAGTTTAGGGGCAGCTAACTATGGCTACACCTTC
CDR3 protein: CASSLGAANYGYTF

clone size: few
V gene: TRBV6-5
J gene: TRBJ1-6
D gene: .
CDR3 DNA: TGTGCCAGCAAGGAGAATTCACCCCTCCACTTT
CDR3 protein: CASKENSPLHF

clone size: .
V gene: TRBV6-5
J gene: TRBJ2-1
D gene: TRBD2
CDR3 DNA: TGTGCCAGCAGAATAGCGGGATTTGCTACAAATGAGCAGTTCTTC
CDR3 protein: CASRIAGFATNEQFF

clone size: .
V gene: TRBV3-1/TRBV3-2
J gene: TRBJ2-5
D gene: .
CDR3 DNA: TGTGCCAGCAGCCACACTTCGGGAGAGACCCAGTACTTC
CDR3 protein: CASSHTSGETQYF

clone size: .
V gene: TRBV7-8
J gene: TRBJ2-2
D gene: .
CDR3 DNA: TGTGCCAGCAGCTTAGGCACGCGGGCCACCGGGGAGCTGTTTTTT
CDR3 protein: CASSLGTRATGELFF

clone size: few
V gene: TRBV18
J gene: TRBJ1-1
D gene: TRBD1
CDR3 DNA: TGTGCCAGCTCACCAGGGACAGGGGCCCTGAACGCTGAAGCTTTCTTT
CDR3 protein: CASSPGTGALNAEAFF

clone size: .
V gene: TRBV3-1/TRBV3-2
J gene: TRBJ1-1
D gene: .
CDR3 DNA: TGTGCCAGCAGCTACAGGGCGGCCACTGAAGCTTTCTTT
CDR3 protein: CASSYRAATEAFF

clone size: .
V gene: TRBV7-9
J gene: TRBJ1-6
D gene: .
CDR3 DNA: TGTGCCAGCAGCTTCGGATCCACAGATAATTCACCCCTCCACTTT
CDR3 protein: CASSFGSTDNSPLHF